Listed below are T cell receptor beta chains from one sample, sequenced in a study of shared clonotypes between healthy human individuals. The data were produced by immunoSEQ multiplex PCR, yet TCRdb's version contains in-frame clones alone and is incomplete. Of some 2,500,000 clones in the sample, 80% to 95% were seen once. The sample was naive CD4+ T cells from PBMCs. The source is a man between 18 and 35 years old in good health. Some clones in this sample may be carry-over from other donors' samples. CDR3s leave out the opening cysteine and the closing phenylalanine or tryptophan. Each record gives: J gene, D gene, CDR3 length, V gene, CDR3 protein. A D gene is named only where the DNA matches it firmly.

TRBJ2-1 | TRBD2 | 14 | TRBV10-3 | AIRGTSGSTYNEQF
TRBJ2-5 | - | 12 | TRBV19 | ASSMGQPQETQY
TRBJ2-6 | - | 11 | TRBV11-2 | ASSVGGANVLT
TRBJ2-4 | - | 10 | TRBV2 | ASSLTTKVGY
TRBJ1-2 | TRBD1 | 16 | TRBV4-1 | ASSQERTGAPPEYGYT
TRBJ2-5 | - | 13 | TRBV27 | ASSSPLQYQETQY
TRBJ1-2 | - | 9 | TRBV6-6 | ASSKEYGYT
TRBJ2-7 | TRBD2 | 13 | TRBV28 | ASGTPPSGRNEQY
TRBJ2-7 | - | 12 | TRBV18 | ASSPQGVEDEQY
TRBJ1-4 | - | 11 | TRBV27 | ASSFRTAEKLF
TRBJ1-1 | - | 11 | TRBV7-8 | ASSAGVNTEAF
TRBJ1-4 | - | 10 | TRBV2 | ASSRTGEKLF
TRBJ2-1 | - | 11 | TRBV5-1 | ASSLVPTNEQF
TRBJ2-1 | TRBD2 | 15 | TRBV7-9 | ASSFTGTSGRVDEQF
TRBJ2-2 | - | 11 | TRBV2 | ASSGTRTGELF
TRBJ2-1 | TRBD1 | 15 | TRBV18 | ASSPTPGQRSYNEQF
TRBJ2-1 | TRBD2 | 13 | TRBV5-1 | ASSHGTSGNNEQF
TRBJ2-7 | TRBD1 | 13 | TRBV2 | ASSGGGTGRAEQY
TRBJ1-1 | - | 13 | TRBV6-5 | ASSYSYEGDTEAF
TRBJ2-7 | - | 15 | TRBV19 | ASSPKRHTGTLYEQY
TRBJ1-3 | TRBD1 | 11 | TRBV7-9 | ASSPRQGNTIY
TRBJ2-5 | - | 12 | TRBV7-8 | ASSAPVREETQY
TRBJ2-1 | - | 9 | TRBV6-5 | ASSYQREQF
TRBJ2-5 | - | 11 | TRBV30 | AWIRQVGETQY
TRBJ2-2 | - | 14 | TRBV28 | ASSFWSGGNTGELF
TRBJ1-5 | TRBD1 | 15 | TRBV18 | ASSPTPRTGLNQPQH
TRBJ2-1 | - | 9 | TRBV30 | ARQAFNEQF
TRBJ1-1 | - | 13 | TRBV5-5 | ASSLTGIMNTEAF
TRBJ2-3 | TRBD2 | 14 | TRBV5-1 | ASSPLVAGFTDTQY
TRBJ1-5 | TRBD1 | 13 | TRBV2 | ASRPTGVRRQPQH
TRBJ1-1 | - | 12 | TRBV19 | ASSQGGLDTEAF
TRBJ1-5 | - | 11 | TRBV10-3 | AITPAAGQPQH
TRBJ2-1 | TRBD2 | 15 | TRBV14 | ASSQGGWREDQNEQF
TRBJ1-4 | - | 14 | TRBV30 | AWSIPDGRANEKLF
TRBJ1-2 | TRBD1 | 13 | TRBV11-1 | ASSPLDRGRGGYT
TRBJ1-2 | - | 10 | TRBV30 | AWSVTAYGYT
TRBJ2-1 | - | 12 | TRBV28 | ASSTTRSYNEQF
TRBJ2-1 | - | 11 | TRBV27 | ASSAFSYNEQF
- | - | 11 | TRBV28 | ASSLFPVDEQY
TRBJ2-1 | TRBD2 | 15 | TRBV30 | AWAGTSGKSSYNEQF
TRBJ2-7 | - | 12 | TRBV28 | ASSSRTATYEQY
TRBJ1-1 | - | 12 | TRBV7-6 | ASTPVGSNTEAF
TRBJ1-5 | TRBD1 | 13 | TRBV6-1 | ASSDGTVAYQPQH
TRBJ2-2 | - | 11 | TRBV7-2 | ASSKRHTGELF